This TCR beta chain originates from a study of cytomegalovirus exposure and HLA in healthy donors. On the study more broadly: There were tens of millions of unique TCRs (from HLA-typed donors) in an early data release. General study results and limits: Follow-up analysis found HLA locus-dependent TCR association rates, highest for DRB1 and lowest for HLA-C. Some TCR beta chains (more than 150 of them) were listed as cytomegalovirus-associated.

The PCR had 60 Vbeta and 13 Jbeta primers. The table came from immunoSEQ multiplex PCR; TCRdb's copy has only in-frame clones and leaves some out. The sample consists of approximately 140,000 clones, roughly 80% of them appearing once. Healthy donors of bone marrow made up the group. Worth noting for this clone: Its antigen is unknown.

CDR3 length: 15 amino acids. V was clipped by 2 bases and J by 8 bases; unmatched bases: 5. Germline CDR1 MNHEY, CDR2 SMNVEV (reference sequence). The TCR comes from a female donor in good health and CMV-seronegative. This chain links TRBV27 with TRBJ2-1; 11 bases align to TRBD2. The sequenced sample was PBMCs. CDR3 loop: CASSLTSGSLYEQFF. In DNA form, the CDR3 reads TGTGCCAGCAGTTTAACTAGCGGGAGTCTCTATGAGCAGTTCTTC.